The text below deals with one T cell receptor (beta chain). No antigen is known for it. This specimen belongs to a study of T cells expressing NK-cell markers. Study summary: The TCR beta repertoires were obtained from sorted CD3+CD56+NKG2C+, CD3+CD56+NKG2C- and CD3+CD56-NKG2C+ T cells. Study-wide findings and caveats: It was still unclear whether expanded NKG2C+ T cell clones were HCMV specific.

cDNA encoding TCR beta was synthesized via 5'RACE template switching incorporating UMIs. TCRdb processed the 5' RACE reads again and assigns one entry to each CDR3 protein, with no DNA. In total, the table holds a few hundred thousand distinct CDR3 sequences. There are 15 residues in the CDR3. From germline, CDR1 is SGHNT and CDR2 YYREEE (reference sequence). The chain links TRBV5-4 to TRBJ2-1. This TCR derives from a man between 18 and 29 years old in good health. Sample: blood T cells: a sorted CD56 or NKG2C T cell subset, CD4+ or CD8+ T cells, or bulk PBMC T cells (not recorded which). Here the CDR3 reads CASSLGLIQGNEQFF.